These 19 T cell receptor beta chains share one sample of origin, sequenced in a study of T cell repertoires in cytomegalovirus infection. Via MiXCR, TCRdb re-called the reads, giving one row per CDR3 protein. The repertoire includes about 900,000 distinct CDR3 sequences, roughly 31% of them detected once, and over 12% sits in the top ten. Antigens for these TCRs are unknown. Source: cultured CD8+ T cells from PBMCs, taken from culture after CMV antigen stimulation. These receptors all come from a human donor in good health (CMV status not recorded). Some clones in this sample may be carry-over from other donors' samples.

This clonotype has only a few counts. This chain joins TRBV27 and TRBJ2-5; D is unclear. Germline V gene lookup returns CDR1 MNHEY and CDR2 SMNVEV (reference sequence). This CDR3 has 15 residues. V was shortened by 2 bases and J by 5 bases, with 15 bases between the two germline ends. The CDR3 sequence is CASSLTPGRKETQYF. The DNA for the CDR3 is TGTGCCAGCAGTTTAACCCCCGGCAGGAAGGAGACCCAGTACTTC.

This chain uses TRBV14 with TRBJ2-2, with D unresolved. Germline CDR1 reads SGHDN; CDR2 reads FVKESK. This CDR3 is 15 amino acids long. Trimming stripped 1 base from V and 2 bases from J, with 8 bases between. CDR3 sequence: CASSQVVFNTGELFF. CDR3 nucleotides: TGTGCCAGCAGCCAAGTCGTCTTTAACACCGGGGAGCTGTTTTTT.

This clonotype came up a few times. The chain couples TRBV7-3 to TRBJ2-2; TRBD1 is a possible D gene (5 bases). Germline V CDR1 and CDR2: SGHTA, FQGTGA. CDR3 size: 14 residues. Between the trimmed V and J ends, which lost 3 bases and 6 bases, there was a span of 11 bases. DNA for the CDR3: TGTGCCAGCAGCTTGGCAGGGTCGTCCGGGGAGCTGTTTTTT. Its translation is CASSLAGSSGELFF.

The chain combines TRBV19 with TRBJ1-4, with a tentative D call TRBD1 (6 bases). CDR3 length equals 16 residues. V lost 5 bases and J lost 1, with 14 bases in between. Germline CDR1 and CDR2: LNHDA and SQIVND (reference sequence). The CDR3, as DNA: TGTGCCAGTAGTCCGTCGAGGGGGAGAACTAATGAAAAACTGTTTTTT. It encodes CASSPSRGRTNEKLFF.

This clonotype has only a few counts. This chain connects TRBV2 to TRBJ2-1, with unresolved D. This CDR3 has 15 amino acids. V was pared by 2 bases and J by 4 bases, with 12 bases between. Germline lookup yields CDR1 SNHLY and CDR2 FYNNEI. The CDR3: CASSEYRPPYNEQFF. The CDR3 nucleotides read TGTGCCAGCAGTGAATACCGGCCCCCATACAATGAGCAGTTCTTC.

This chain uses TRBV2 with TRBJ1-5, with D uncertain. Germline V CDR1 and CDR2: SNHLY, FYNNEI. The CDR3 contains 12 residues. The ends were cut back, 2 bases at V and 11 bases at J, with 10 bases in the middle. DNA for the CDR3: TGTGCCAGCAGTGAACCCGGGGAGACCCAGCATTTT. Protein product: CASSEPGETQHF.

V usage is TRBV19 and J usage is TRBJ1-5, with D perhaps matching TRBD1 (5 bases). This CDR3 contains 13 residues. V was clipped by 3 bases and J by 9 bases, with 12 bases between them. Germline loops: CDR1 LNHDA, CDR2 SQIVND (reference sequence). The CDR3 region is CASSMAGPGPQHF. The CDR3 nucleotides read TGTGCCAGTAGTATGGCAGGGCCCGGGCCCCAGCATTTT.

This clonotype was found many times. The CDR3 DNA is TGTGCCAGCAGTTTTGGGGATGGCTATGGCTACACCTTC. It yields the protein CASSFGDGYGYTF. The V call is TRBV12-3 or TRBV12-4, the J call TRBJ1-2; the D is unclear. V was clipped by 3 bases and J by 4 bases, with 9 bases between them. The CDR3 length is 13 residues.

V usage is TRBV14 and J usage is TRBJ1-1; D is unresolved. This CDR3 region has 14 residues. V was clipped by 1 base and J by 6 bases, with 12 bases between them. The V gene's germline CDR1 is SGHDN and CDR2 FVKESK. CDR3 residues: CASSQGRADAEAFF. The CDR3 region has the DNA TGTGCCAGCAGCCAAGGAAGGGCTGATGCTGAAGCTTTCTTT.

In the case of this clonotype: At one of its ends the junction is not consistent with the germline gene, which may arise from a read error. The rearrangement links TRBV7-7 to TRBJ2-1; 9 bases line up with TRBD1. Germline V gene lookup returns CDR1 SSHAT and CDR2 FNYEAQ (reference sequence). CDR3 size: 16 residues. The CDR3 DNA sequence: TGTGCTAGCAGCTTAGGACAGGGGAAGGAGGCGGATGAGCAGTTCTTC. It encodes CASSLGQGKEADEQFF.

This chain connects TRBV27 to TRBJ2-7; 11 bases match TRBD1. Looked up from germline, CDR1 is MNHEY and CDR2 is SMNVEV (reference sequence). This CDR3 is 14 amino acids long. V was clipped by 6 bases and J by 2 bases; unmatched bases: 3. The CDR3 region is CASRGQGGAYEQYV. The CDR3 nucleotides read TGTGCCAGCAGGGGACAGGGGGGTGCCTACGAGCAGTACGTC.

Notes on this clonotype: One junction end does not reproduce the germline sequence, and a read error may be involved. The chain combines TRBV12-3 or TRBV12-4 with TRBJ1-1, with D possibly matching TRBD1 (6 bases). This CDR3 comprises 15 residues. The CDR3 coding sequence is TGTGTCAGCAGCAGAAGGGGGAACATGAACACTGAAGCTTTCTTT. This codes for CVSSRRGNMNTEAFF.

Written as DNA, the CDR3 is TGTGCCAGCAGCCCGGGTCATTCGGGAAACACCATATATTTT. This encodes CASSPGHSGNTIYF. J is TRBJ1-3 and V is TRBV7-4; D call uncertain. This CDR3 contains 14 residues. Per the germline V gene, CDR1 is SGHVT and CDR2 is SQSDAQ. Trimming took off 5 bases at V and 4 bases at J, with 12 bases between the two ends.

The chain links TRBV15 to TRBJ2-4; D gene ambiguous. Germline-derived CDR1 and CDR2 are LNHNV and YYDKDF (reference sequence). Deletions cut 0 bases from V and 1 base from J, with 7 bases between. The CDR3 length is 15 residues. The CDR3 DNA is TGTGCCACCAGCAGAGATGCCCCCGCCAAAAACATTCAGTACTTC. It yields the protein CATSRDAPAKNIQYF.

Worth noting for this clonotype: Sequence at one end of the junction differs from germline and may be a read error. The DNA for the CDR3 is TGCACCAGCAGCTTAGTGATAGCGGGGGATGAGCAGTTCTTC. The encoded protein is CTSSLVIAGDEQFF. This chain connects TRBV5-1 to TRBJ2-1; 9 bases match TRBD2. CDR1 SGHRS and CDR2 YFSETQ come from the germline V gene. The CDR3 is 14 amino acids.

V usage is TRBV20-1 and J usage is TRBJ1-2; D gene unclear. Trimming removed 1 base at V and 2 bases at J, with 17 bases between. This CDR3 spans 16 amino acids. CDR1 is DFQATT and CDR2 is SNEGSKA in the germline V gene (reference sequence). CDR3 DNA sequence: TGCAGTGCTAGAGGACGAGGCGAGGGCTACAACTATGGCTACACCTTC. Translated, it gives CSARGRGEGYNYGYTF.

This clonotype was seen a few times. V is TRBV7-9 and J is TRBJ2-7, with D possibly matching TRBD2 (5 bases). Germline CDR1 SEHNR, CDR2 FQNEAQ (reference sequence). V lost 5 bases and J lost 6, with 11 bases in between. This CDR3 comprises 12 residues. CDR3: CASSPGISEQYV. The CDR3 DNA follows: TGTGCCAGCAGCCCCGGGATAAGCGAGCAGTACGTC.

This chain connects TRBV5-6 to TRBJ1-5; 10 bases are a match to TRBD1. The ends lost 4 bases at V and 5 bases at J; junction bases unmatched: 12. Germline lookup yields CDR1 SGHDT and CDR2 YYEEEE. This CDR3 has 17 amino acids. CDR3 loop: CASSLGTGVELDQPQHF. The CDR3 DNA sequence: TGTGCCAGCAGCCTGGGGACAGGGGTAGAGTTGGATCAGCCCCAGCATTTT.

The V gene is TRBV13, the J gene TRBJ2-1; 15 bases match TRBD2. The CDR3 is 20 amino acids. Germline V CDR1 and CDR2: PRHDT, FYEKMQ (reference sequence). Trimming took 5 bases from V and 0 from J; bases not matched to a gene: 11. The CDR3 region has the DNA TGTGCCAGCAGCCCAGAAGGACTAGCGGGGGGGCTAAGCTCCTACAATGAGCAGTTCTTC. Protein: CASSPEGLAGGLSSYNEQFF.